The present TCR beta chain was sequenced within a study of T cell repertoires in cytomegalovirus infection. At the level of the study: Recently identified HLA-C-restricted CMV epitopes and well-studied HLA-B-restricted CMV epitopes were used by the study. Study-wide results and caveats: Individuals carrying CMV plus the relevant HLA were identified by cumulative frequency of public TCR beta families. HLA-C-restricted CMV-specific TCR beta clonotypes were dominant in the ex vivo response.

Regarding this clonotype: Antigen specificity is unknown.

Trimming stripped 6 bases from V and 9 bases from J, with 21 bases between. The V gene's germline CDR1 is MNHEY and CDR2 SVGEGT. This CDR3 spans 14 amino acids. Via MiXCR, TCRdb re-called the reads, giving one row per CDR3 protein. The profile shows around 800,000 distinct CDR3 sequences, approximately 29% of them singletons. The specimen was cultured CD8+ T cells from PBMCs, collected from culture after CMV antigen stimulation. V is TRBV6-2 or TRBV6-3 and J is TRBJ2-7; D assignment may be TRBD1 or TRBD2 (6 bases each). This receptor was identified in a human donor in good health (CMV status not recorded). Some clones in this sample may be carry-over from other donors' samples. CDR3 bases: TGTGCCAGCAGCTCCGGGGGCCTCTCCCCTGCGCAGTACTTC. This codes for CASSSGGLSPAQYF.